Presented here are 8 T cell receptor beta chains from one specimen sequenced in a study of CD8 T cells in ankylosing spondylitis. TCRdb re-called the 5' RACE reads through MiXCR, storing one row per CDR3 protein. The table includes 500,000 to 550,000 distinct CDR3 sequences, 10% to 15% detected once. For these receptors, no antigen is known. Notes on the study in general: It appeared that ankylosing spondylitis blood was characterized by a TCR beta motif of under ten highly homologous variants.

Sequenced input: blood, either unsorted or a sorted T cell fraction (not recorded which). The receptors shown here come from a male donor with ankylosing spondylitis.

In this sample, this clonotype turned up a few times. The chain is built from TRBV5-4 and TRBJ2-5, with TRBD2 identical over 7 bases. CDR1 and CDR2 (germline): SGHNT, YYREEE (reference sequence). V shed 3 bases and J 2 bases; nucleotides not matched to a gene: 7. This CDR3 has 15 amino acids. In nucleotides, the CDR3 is TGTGCCAGCAGCTCGGCTCCGGGACTACAAGAGACCCAGTACTTC. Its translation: CASSSAPGLQETQYF.

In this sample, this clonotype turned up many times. The CDR3 DNA is TGTGCCAGCAGCTTAGAGGGAGGGACCTACGAGCAGTACGTC. Protein product: CASSLEGGTYEQYV. This chain uses TRBV7-2 with TRBJ2-7, with 7 bases identical to TRBD2. The CDR3 is 14 amino acids. CDR1 SGHTA and CDR2 FQGNSA come from the germline V gene. Trimming took 1 base from V and 2 from J; bases not matched to a gene: 2.

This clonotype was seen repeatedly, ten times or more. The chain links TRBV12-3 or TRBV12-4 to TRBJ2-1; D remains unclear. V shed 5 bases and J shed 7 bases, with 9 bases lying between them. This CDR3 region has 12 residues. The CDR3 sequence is CASSRTRNEQFF. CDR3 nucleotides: TGTGCCAGCAGTCGCACCAGAAATGAGCAGTTCTTC.

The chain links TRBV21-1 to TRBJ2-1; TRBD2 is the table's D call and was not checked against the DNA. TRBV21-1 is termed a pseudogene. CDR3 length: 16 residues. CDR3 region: CASSTSRGGRLHEQFF. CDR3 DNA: TGTGCCAGCAGCACCTCGAGGGGCGGGAGGCTTCATGAGCAGTTCTTC.

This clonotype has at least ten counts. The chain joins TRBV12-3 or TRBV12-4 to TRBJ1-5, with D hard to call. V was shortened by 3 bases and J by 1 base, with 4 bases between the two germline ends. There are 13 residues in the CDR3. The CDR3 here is CASSFGSNQPQHF. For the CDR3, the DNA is TGTGCCAGCAGTTTTGGCAGCAATCAGCCCCAGCATTTT.

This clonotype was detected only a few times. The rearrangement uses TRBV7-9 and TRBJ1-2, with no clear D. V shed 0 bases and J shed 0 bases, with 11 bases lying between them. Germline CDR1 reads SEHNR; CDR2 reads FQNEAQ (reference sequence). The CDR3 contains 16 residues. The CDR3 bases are TGTGCCAGCAGCTTAGCGCTAGCGACATCTAACTATGGCTACACCTTC. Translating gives CASSLALATSNYGYTF.

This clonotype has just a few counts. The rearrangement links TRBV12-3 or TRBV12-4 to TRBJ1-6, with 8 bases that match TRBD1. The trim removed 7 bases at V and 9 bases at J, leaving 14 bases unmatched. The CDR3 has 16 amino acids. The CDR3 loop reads CASTEDREKFGSPLHF. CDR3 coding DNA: TGTGCCAGCACCGAGGACAGGGAGAAATTCGGTTCACCCCTCCACTTT.

The CDR3 reads CSARGTNNSPLHF. The CDR3 DNA reads TGCAGTGCTAGAGGGACCAATAATTCACCCCTCCACTTT. The chain uses TRBV20-1 and TRBJ1-6, with unresolved D. V lost 1 base, J lost 5 bases, and 6 bases lay in between. The CDR3 has 13 residues. Germline V gives CDR1 DFQATT, CDR2 SNEGSKA (reference sequence).